This TCR beta chain comes out of a study of CD8+CD57+ T cells in acquired aplastic anemia (dated by TCRdb to the late 2010s). A note on the overall study: On average, sorted CD4+ and CD8+ cells yielded roughly 3.4 ug of extracted DNA, with a range of about 0.18 to 30 ug. CD8+CD57+ expansion was defined as a frequency above the mean frequency observed in healthy subjects.

This clonotype showed up just once. Its antigen has not been determined. Base qualities are missing; no much larger clone stands one base away. A lone read is weak support. Flow cytometry had shown CD8+CD57+ cell expansion in the patients selected for sequencing. Every patient had severe acquired aplastic anemia, diagnosed using the International Study of Aplastic Anemia and Agranulocytosis and Camitta criteria. No therapy had been received by the patients at the time of blood sampling. The study deep-sequenced TCR repertoires of sorted CD4+ and CD8+ blood T cells from severe aplastic anemia patients and healthy subjects. Patients were enrolled under clinicaltrials.gov protocols 00001620, 01623167, 00001397, 00071045, 00081523 and 00961064 in the USA. Ficoll-Paque density gradient centrifugation was used to isolate peripheral blood mononuclear cells. Before DNA was extracted, CD4+ and CD8+ T cells were sorted using either FACS or magnetic beads.

TCR beta VDJ combination and CDR3 sequence profiling used genomic DNA as the template. An Illumina HiSeq 2000 was the platform used for TCR repertoire sequencing. In the source study's methods: Repertoires were assessed using TRBV/TRBJ rearrangement plots, CDR3 size and DJ length profiles, and Simpson's diversity index. The immunodominant clone was defined as the most abundant DNA sequence in deep sequencing data. CDR3 amino acid sequences were checked for sharing between subjects and were compared against published repertoires and the VDJdb database. TCRdb redid the processing of the public reads, applying fastp at Q25 and MiXCR, and retained in-frame beta chains. Each entry is one CDR3 protein sequence, shown with its most common DNA and genes. For this entry, the V and J calls and clone size follow TCRdb and not the study's own pipeline. A total of hundreds of thousands of distinct CDR3 sequences appear in this sample, 82% of them only once. Together, the top ten hold approximately 40% of the sample.

Results the study describes overall, beyond this receptor: Nearly 30 CD8+ CDR3 sequences were found in both patients and controls but appeared to be highly expressed in patients and within the immunodominant clones of the patients. Patients and healthy controls showed no significant difference in CD8+ Simpson's diversity (P=0.060).

In the germline V gene, CDR1 corresponds to SGHTA and CDR2 to FQGNSA. Including the terminal cysteine and phenylalanine, the CDR3 comprises 15 residues. Solely the CDR3 DNA is kept, with 45 bases framed from the first base. V is pruned by 3 bases and J by 15 bases, leaving 17 bases of the junction without a gene match. The source of this sequence is a human donor with aplastic anemia. The chain is assembled from TRBV7-2 and TRBJ2-1, with 7 central nucleotides matching TRBD2. The sequenced sample was sorted CD4+, CD8+, or CD8+CD57+ T cells (not recorded which) from PBMCs. The CDR3 reads as follows: CASSFTSAMSNESFF. The DNA sequence follows: TGTGCCAGCAGCTTTACTAGCGCAATGAGCAATGAGTCGTTCTTC.